The 23 T cell receptor beta chains below all came from one sample that was sequenced in a study of tumor-infiltrating lymphocytes in primary liver carcinoma. Reverse transcription of about 500 ng total RNA with a constant-region primer produced TCR beta cDNA. Generation of the TCR beta libraries relied on three nested multiplex PCR rounds using slightly modified ARM-PCR. Forward primers for TRBV1-TRBV30 and a C-beta reverse primer served the first two PCR rounds, at 10 cycles each. TCRdb independently ran MiXCR on the multiplex PCR reads; one entry per CDR3 protein. The sample consists of approximately 310,000 distinct CDR3 sequences, about 62% of them appearing once. Out of unsorted whole blood came the blood RNA, and germline DNA was extracted as well. Sequencing input: peripheral blood. Receptors originate from a man aged 40-55 years with primary liver carcinoma and hepatitis B virus infection.

This chain joins TRBV24-1 and TRBJ1-1; TRBD1 matches at 7 bases. The CDR3 extends over 13 amino acids. The germline CDR1 and CDR2 sequences are KGHDR and SFDVKD. Germline trimming cut 8 bases from V and 6 bases from J; bases unmatched to any gene: 8. The chain's CDR3 is CATMARDRAEAFF. The CDR3 nucleotides are TGTGCCACCATGGCTCGGGACAGAGCTGAAGCTTTCTTT.

A word on this clonotype: A much more abundant neighbour one base away suggests this may be a read error. The chain has TRBV5-1 and TRBJ1-1; no clear D gene. Trimming took off 10 bases at V and 2 bases at J, with 15 bases between the two ends. Germline CDR1 reads SGHRS; CDR2 reads YFSETQ. CDR3 length: 13 amino acids. CDR3 DNA sequence: TGCGCCGGCAACCCCAAAACTAACACTGAAGCTTTCTTT. Residues: CAGNPKTNTEAFF.

For this clonotype: A junction boundary mismatches the germline segment, possibly from a read error. The chain employs TRBV12-3 or TRBV12-4 and TRBJ1-2, with D possibly being TRBD1 (6 bases). The CDR3 length is 13 residues. The CDR3 DNA reads TGTGCCAGCAGCCCCCAGGGGAGCTATGCCTACACCTTC. Its protein is CASSPQGSYAYTF.

Of note for this clonotype: The CDR3 end shows no conserved phenylalanine or tryptophan, and so a read error is likely. It is unclear where the CDR3 begins or ends on the DNA, so no DNA is shown, and the CDR3 is as TCRdb lists it. The genes are TRBV4-2 and TRBJ2-5; the table's D call, TRBD1, has no DNA check behind it. The germline V gene encodes CDR1 LGHNA and CDR2 YNFKEQ. The CDR3 region is 17 residues in length, termini included. CDR3 protein: CASSQVFKGVGGETQHS.

Of note for this clonotype: A read error may produce the germline difference seen at one junction end. V usage is TRBV4-3 and J usage is TRBJ1-4; D unclear. This CDR3 is built from 14 residues. Germline CDR1 LGHNA, CDR2 YSLEER. The CDR3 DNA is TGCACCAGCGGCCAAGAGATCGGGTCGGGAAAACTGTTTTTT. Amino acid sequence: CTSGQEIGSGKLFF.

On this clonotype itself: One end of the junction varies from germline; a read error may be responsible. The genes are TRBV6-5 and TRBJ2-2, with D perhaps TRBD2 (5 bases). The CDR3 totals 13 residues. Germline CDR1 and CDR2: MNHEY and SVGAGI. The CDR3 nucleotides read TGTGCCGGCAGTTACTCCGGGGCCGGGGAGCTGTTTTTT. Its protein is CAGSYSGAGELFF.

Details on this clonotype: Since a much larger clone is just one base distant, this may be a read error. This chain links TRBV30 with TRBJ2-5, with a possible D match to TRBD2 (5 bases). The V and J ends lost 1 base and 5 bases respectively, with 14 bases between them. This CDR3 is built from 14 residues. Germline V gene lookup returns CDR1 GTSNPN and CDR2 SVGIG (reference sequence). In DNA, the CDR3 is TGTGCCTGGAGTGAGGCAGTCCGAGGGGAGACCCAGTACTTC. Translated: CAWSEAVRGETQYF.

To note about this clonotype: Compared with germline, one end of the junction differs, possibly owing to a read error. The chain recombines TRBV11-2 with TRBJ2-7, with 10 positions matching TRBD2. CDR1 and CDR2 (germline): SGHAT, FQNNGV. This CDR3 region has 15 residues. The CDR3 DNA follows: TGCGCCATCAGCTTAACCCTAGCGGGGGCTAGCGAGCAGTACTTC. Translated, it gives CAISLTLAGASEQYF. Based on the CDR3 plus reference TRBV11-2 and TRBJ2-7, the full variable domain is EAGVAQSPRYKIIEKRQSVAFWCNPISGHATLYWYQQILGQGPKLLIQFQNNGVVDDSQLPKDRFSAERLKGVDSTLKIQPAKLEDSAVYLCAISLTLAGASEQYFGPGTRLTVT.

About this clonotype: A single base separates this from a much larger clone, so it may be a read error. The rearrangement joins TRBV29-1 to TRBJ2-2, with D perhaps matching TRBD2 (6 bases). The CDR3 loop spans 13 amino acids. Trimming removed 6 bases at V and 5 bases at J, with 13 bases between. The germline V gene encodes CDR1 SQVTM and CDR2 ANQGSEA. CDR3 in amino acids: CSVAQEGTGELFF. The CDR3 DNA follows: TGCAGCGTCGCACAGGAGGGTACCGGGGAGCTGTTTTTT.

This clonotype was detected only once. One end of the junction does not line up with germline, which may come from a read error. The chain recombines TRBV5-1 with TRBJ2-1, with TRBD2 as a possible D gene (5 bases). Per germline, CDR1 SGHRS and CDR2 YFSETQ. The CDR3 contains 14 residues. DNA of the CDR3: TGCGCCAGCAGCTTGGGGACGGACTCAAATGAGCGGTTCTTC. Amino acids: CASSLGTDSNERFF.

The chain has TRBV28 and TRBJ2-7, with unresolved D. The CDR3 length is 15 residues. The V and J ends lost 6 bases and 3 bases respectively, with 18 bases between them. The germline CDR1 and CDR2 sequences are MDHEN and SYDVKM. CDR3 in amino acids: CASSPHQRLGYEQYF. The CDR3 DNA reads as TGTGCCAGCAGCCCTCACCAGAGATTAGGCTACGAGCAGTACTTC. Using reference TRBV28 and TRBJ2-7 for the parts outside the CDR3, the full variable domain is DVKVTQSSRYLVKRTGEKVFLECVQDMDHENMFWYRQDPGLGLRLIYFSYDVKMKEKGDIPEGYSVSREKKERFSLILESASTNQTSMYLCASSPHQRLGYEQYFGPGTRLTVT.

This clonotype was observed at least ten times. The rearrangement links TRBV4-1 to TRBJ2-2, with TRBD2 matching over 8 bases. The CDR3 extends over 19 amino acids. Trimming removed 0 bases from V and 7 bases from J; junction bases left unmatched: 16. From germline, CDR1 is MGHRA and CDR2 YSYEKL. For the CDR3, the DNA is TGCGCCAGCAGCCAAGATCGTGGTAGCGGGATGGGTCGCGGCGGGGAGCTGTTTTTT. This encodes CASSQDRGSGMGRGGELFF.

The CDR3, as DNA: TGTGCCAGCAGCGTCGACTGGGACATGAACACTGAAGCTTTCTTT. This encodes CASSVDWDMNTEAFF. The rearrangement joins TRBV11-1 to TRBJ1-1; perhaps TRBD1 as D (6 bases). The V and J ends lost 5 bases and 0 bases respectively, with 13 bases between them. The CDR3 has 15 amino acids. From germline, CDR1 is SGHAT and CDR2 FQDESV (reference sequence).

Regarding this clonotype: The junction shows a germline mismatch at one end, possibly a read error. This chain joins TRBV4-1 and TRBJ2-1, with TRBD1 identical over 7 bases. Per the germline V gene, CDR1 is MGHRA and CDR2 is YSYEKL. This CDR3 has 15 amino acids. Here the CDR3 reads CASSQTGSSYNEHFF. CDR3 DNA sequence: TGCGCCAGCAGCCAGACAGGGAGCTCCTACAATGAGCACTTCTTC.

A note on this clonotype: At one boundary the junction diverges from the germline segment, which might be a read error. This chain links TRBV6-1 with TRBJ2-5; 13 bases map to TRBD2. CDR3 length equals 16 residues. In germline, CDR1 is MNHNS, CDR2 SASEGT. The CDR3 bases are TGTACCAGCAGAGCCGGGACTAGCGGGGCTCAAGAGACCCAGTACTTC. Protein product: CTSRAGTSGAQETQYF.

This clonotype has a count of ten or more. The V call is TRBV18, the J call TRBJ2-7; the D gene is possibly TRBD1 (5 bases). The ends were cut back, 4 bases at V and 7 bases at J, with 20 bases in the middle. Per germline, CDR1 KGHSH and CDR2 LQKENI. CDR3 length: 15 amino acids. CDR3 coding DNA: TGTGCCAGCTCACGCGACAGCAACCCCTTGGGGGAGCAGTACTTC. This sequence encodes CASSRDSNPLGEQYF.

As regards this clonotype: The junction and the germline gene differ at one end; a read error may be behind it. V is TRBV14 and J is TRBJ1-1, with 9 nucleotides matching TRBD1. Per the germline V gene, CDR1 is SGHDN and CDR2 is FVKESK. CDR3 length equals 16 residues. The CDR3 bases are TGTGCCAGCGGCCACCGGACAGGGGTATCGAGTACTGAAGCTTTCTTT. Amino acids: CASGHRTGVSSTEAFF.

The chain couples TRBV6-1 to TRBJ1-5; 8 bases are a match to TRBD1. Germline CDR1 MNHNS, CDR2 SASEGT. V was clipped by 3 bases and J by 4 bases; unmatched bases: 8. CDR3 length equals 16 residues. The DNA for the CDR3 is TGTGCCAGCAGTGACTGCCCGGGACAGGTAAATCAGCCCCAGCATTTT. Translation: CASSDCPGQVNQPQHF.

This clonotype has more than one count but fewer than ten. The genes are TRBV28 and TRBJ2-3; TRBD2 is a possible D gene (5 bases). The CDR3 contains 14 residues. Germline-derived CDR1 and CDR2 are MDHEN and SYDVKM. V lost 10 bases, J lost 4 bases, and 18 bases lay in between. The CDR3 reads CATKRDAASDTQYF. Here the CDR3 DNA reads TGTGCCACTAAGAGGGATGCGGCCTCAGATACGCAGTATTTT.

At least ten counts were recorded for this clonotype. The rearrangement joins TRBV6-1 to TRBJ2-5; 12 bases align to TRBD1. V lost 8 bases and J lost 4; bases outside the gene matches: 11. The CDR3 contains 16 residues. Germline V CDR1 and CDR2: MNHNS, SASEGT. Here the CDR3 DNA reads TGTGCCAGCCTCTTGGGACAGGGGGCATATGGAGAGACCCAGTACTTC. This codes for CASLLGQGAYGETQYF.

Note on this clonotype: A much more abundant neighbour one base away suggests this may be a read error. The J gene is TRBJ1-1, the V gene TRBV10-2; no definite D call. Germline V gene data show CDR1 as WSHSY and CDR2 as SAAADI. Trimming cost V 8 bases and J 5 bases, with 12 bases left between them. There are 12 residues in the CDR3. In DNA form, the CDR3 reads TGCGCCAGCCTGATAGGACGGACTGAAGCTTTCTTT. It is translated as CASLIGRTEAFF.

Comments on this clonotype: Since a much larger clone is just one base distant, this may be a read error. This chain connects TRBV12-3 or TRBV12-4 to TRBJ1-1; 7 nucleotides match TRBD1. V trimming: 3 bases; J trimming: 7 bases; junction bases outside the gene matches: 8. The length of the CDR3 is 14 residues. CDR3 sequence reads: CASSLGQFLIEAFF. In nucleotides, the CDR3 is TGTGCCAGCAGTTTGGGACAGTTTTTGATTGAAGCTTTCTTT.

The table lists this clonotype with a few counts. The CDR3 coding sequence is TGTGCCAGCAGCAATAGCGGGACCGACGCCAAAAACATTCAGTACTTC. Protein sequence: CASSNSGTDAKNIQYF. The V gene is TRBV5-6, the J gene TRBJ2-4, with 8 positions matching TRBD2. Germline V gene lookup returns CDR1 SGHDT and CDR2 YYEEEE. With V trimmed by 4 bases and J by 1 base, 7 bases remained unmatched. This CDR3 is built from 16 residues.